This entry describes one T cell receptor (beta chain). Its antigen is currently unknown. This CDR3 has 15 residues. CDR1 LNHNV and CDR2 YYDKDF come from the germline V gene (reference sequence). Between the trimmed V and J ends, which lost 0 bases and 0 bases, there was a span of 8 bases. Exclusion criteria comprised uncontrolled infection, other autoimmune disease, pregnancy or lactation. Thyroid ultrasound, orbital computed tomography, clinical symptoms, and serum thyroxine and TRAb underpinned diagnoses. The blood sample was taken at first hyperthyroidism diagnosis, before any ophthalmopathy symptoms. The record originates from a study of T cells in Graves' hyperthyroidism and ophthalmopathy. Study-level points and caveats: Researchers found most expanded thyroid clonotypes above 0.001 in blood as well.

Authors of the study amplified TCR beta CDR3 regions from RNA transcripts. The primer set for the first-round RT-PCR of the TCR CDR3 was HTBI. TCRdb independently ran MiXCR on the multiplex PCR reads; one entry per CDR3 protein. Of 20,000 or so distinct CDR3 sequences in the sample, around 54% were seen once. The chain carries TRBV15 and TRBJ1-1; D is perhaps TRBD1 (6 bases). Sequenced input: blood. The sequence was obtained from a woman aged 40 to 50 with Graves' hyperthyroidism that later progressed to Graves' ophthalmopathy. The CDR3 coding sequence is TGTGCCACCAGCAGAGATTGGACAGTGAACACTGAAGCTTTCTTT. Protein: CATSRDWTVNTEAFF.